This is a list of T cell receptor beta chains from one sample in a study of human T cells and chemical hapten exposure. TCRdb recomputed calls from the RACE reads with MiXCR, one row per CDR3 protein. The top ten hold 1.5% to 2% of the sample, which has about 45,000 distinct CDR3 sequences, around 4.5% seen once. The sample comprised whole blood. These TCRs come from a female donor in good health. Some clones in this sample may be carry-over from other donors' samples. Each CDR3 is given with its conserved first and last residue. The D gene is left open where the match is weak. Only part of the rows carry a size: once, few, many, or a class if the clone is expanded.

TRBV12-3/TRBV12-4	TRBJ1-1	many	.	CASSFDRLNTEAFF	TGTGCCAGCAGTTTTGACAGACTGAACACTGAAGCTTTCTTT
TRBV2	TRBJ2-3	many	.	CASRIRVEDTQYF	TGTGCCAGCCGGATCCGCGTCGAGGATACGCAGTATTTT
TRBV12-3/TRBV12-4	TRBJ1-5	few	.	CASSGGNSNQPQHF	TGTGCCAGCAGCGGGGGGAATAGCAATCAGCCCCAGCATTTT
TRBV12-3/TRBV12-4	TRBJ1-1	few	.	CASSLHHRSGAFF	TGTGCCAGCAGCCTCCATCACAGGTCGGGAGCTTTCTTT
TRBV5-5	TRBJ1-1	.	TRBD1	CASSRLPLGQGVEAFF	TGTGCCAGCAGCCGTCTCCCCTTAGGACAGGGGGTTGAAGCTTTCTTT
TRBV6-5	TRBJ2-3	many	.	CASRDTDTQYF	TGTGCCAGCCGGGACACAGATACGCAGTATTTT
TRBV7-2	TRBJ2-1	many	TRBD2	CASIVAGFYNEQFF	TGTGCCAGCATCGTAGCGGGGTTCTACAATGAGCAGTTCTTC
TRBV13	TRBJ1-4	.	.	CASTNRAMREKLFF	TGTGCCAGCACGAACAGGGCGATGAGGGAAAAACTGTTTTTT
TRBV12-3/TRBV12-4	TRBJ2-3	.	.	CASTRLESSQYF	TGTGCCAGCACCCGACTAGAGTCGTCGCAGTATTTT
TRBV15	TRBJ2-2	many	.	CATSVTSTGELFF	TGTGCCACCAGCGTAACTAGCACCGGGGAGCTGTTTTTT
TRBV11-2	TRBJ2-5	few	.	CASSPGTYGETQYF	TGTGCCAGCAGCCCCGGTACATATGGAGAGACCCAGTACTTC
TRBV11-2	TRBJ1-1	many	.	CASSLLSGATNTEAFF	TGTGCCAGCAGCTTATTGTCGGGGGCGACGAACACTGAAGCTTTCTTT
TRBV7-9	TRBJ1-4	many	TRBD1	CASSLAGTGANEKLFF	TGTGCCAGCAGCTTAGCCGGGACAGGAGCTAATGAAAAACTGTTTTTT
TRBV7-2	TRBJ1-5	many	.	CASSLWGDNQPQHF	TGTGCCAGCAGCTTATGGGGGGACAATCAGCCCCAGCATTTT
TRBV6-5	TRBJ1-2	many	TRBD1	CASSYGQGPGYTF	TGTGCCAGCAGTTACGGACAGGGCCCTGGCTACACCTTC
TRBV14	TRBJ2-5	many	.	CASSHDRSRATQYF	TGTGCCAGCAGCCACGACAGGTCCCGTGCGACCCAGTACTTC
TRBV6-1	TRBJ2-3	many	.	CASGSYTDTQYF	TGTGCCAGCGGGTCCTACACAGATACGCAGTATTTT
TRBV6-5	TRBJ2-3	.	.	CASSLKSGSTDTQYF	TGTGCCAGCAGTCTAAAGTCGGGCAGCACAGATACGCAGTATTTT
TRBV27	TRBJ2-7	many	.	CASSSADSYEQYF	TGTGCCAGCAGTTCCGCGGACTCCTACGAGCAGTACTTC
TRBV29-1	TRBJ2-1	.	TRBD1	CSVGNRGRNEQFF	TGCAGCGTTGGGAACAGGGGTAGAAATGAGCAGTTCTTC
TRBV29-1	TRBJ1-1	many	.	CSVVKAATDTEAFF	TGCAGCGTTGTCAAGGCGGCCACGGATACTGAAGCTTTCTTT
TRBV18	TRBJ1-6	many	TRBD1	CASSPTEVGQGGSPLHF	TGTGCCAGCTCACCCACCGAAGTGGGACAGGGAGGATCACCCCTCCACTTT
TRBV4-3	TRBJ2-3	many	TRBD2	CASSQFLSGGPATDTQYF	TGCGCCAGCAGCCAATTTCTAAGCGGGGGGCCGGCGACAGATACGCAGTATTTT
TRBV20-1	TRBJ2-7	many	TRBD2	CSARKGLADEQYF	TGCAGTGCTAGAAAGGGACTAGCGGACGAGCAGTACTTC
TRBV7-9	TRBJ1-2	.	.	CASSFAGGTSYGYTF	TGTGCCAGCAGCTTTGCGGGGGGGACTTCCTATGGCTACACCTTC
TRBV29-1	TRBJ2-3	many	TRBD2	CSVEGAGPDTQYF	TGCAGCGTTGAAGGAGCGGGGCCAGATACGCAGTATTTT
TRBV2	TRBJ2-4	few	.	CATSTPQILAKNIQYF	TGTGCCACCTCAACCCCCCAGATACTAGCCAAAAACATTCAGTACTTC
TRBV7-9	TRBJ1-1	many	.	CASSFRSGGSMNTEAFF	TGTGCCAGCAGCTTTCGGTCGGGGGGCTCCATGAACACTGAAGCTTTCTTT